The sequence of this T cell receptor beta chain was determined in a study of blood T cell repertoires in COVID-19 (dated by TCRdb to 2020 to 2022). With respect to the entire study: The collaborator samples originated in the United States, Italy and Spain and spanned the acute and convalescent phases of COVID-19. The material from the prospective study consisted of cDNA or gDNA derived from T cells, B-cell-depleted T cells, or PBMCs. Deeply sampled blood TCRbeta repertoires from subjects exposed to, actively infected with, or recovered from COVID-19 were included in the dataset. A freely available public database, intended as a resource for researchers studying the immune response to SARS-CoV-2, is where the repertoires were released. Samples came from the ongoing ImmuneRACE study (first 160 participants) plus 1,254 subjects from 6 global collaborators. Nearly every sample came with metadata listing a de-identified subject ID, COVID-19 status, age in years and sex. Where HLA class I and class II types were available, the types were taken from metadata supplied by the sample provider, not from assay-based typing.

V and J lose 2 bases and 0 bases, and a span of 5 bases separates them. CDR1 and CDR2 (MNHEY, SVGAGI) derive from the germline V gene. From its cysteine to its phenylalanine, the CDR3 spans 14 amino acids. Only the CDR3 region is kept as DNA, spanning 42 bases read in frame from base 1. The immunoSEQ Assay, a bias-controlled multiplex PCR, was used to amplify TCRbeta CDR3 regions from genomic DNA. The authors' analysis ran thus. The number of nucleated cells in each sample was estimated by amplification of reference gene primers within the assay. Sequence reads were collapsed and filtered to measure the absolute abundance of every unique TCRbeta CDR3 rearrangement. For each sample, productive Simpson clonality was calculated as the square root of Simpson's diversity index across productive rearrangements. TCRdb stores this immuneACCESS table with in-frame sequences only. Part of the clones is absent; in the studies checked, under half of the shortfall reflects unresolved V genes, and no reason is known for the rest. V and J calls and clone size are those listed in that table; D and trimming were worked out from the DNA. The sample records about 66,000 clones, 86% of which are singletons. The ten largest clones represent approximately 6.6% of the sample.

Turning to this clone: Its binding antigen is unknown. Nothing much larger sits one base from this clone, and base qualities are not available.

What the research found in general, with its limitations: Clinical and demographic metadata were provided uncurated, with the amount varying by source and participant.

Each collaborating institution followed its own protocols to collect whole blood in K2EDTA tubes. For TCRbeta analysis, collaborator samples were shipped as frozen whole blood, as isolated PBMCs, or as DNA extracted from either sample type. The sequence was obtained from a man aged 50 or older with active COVID-19. In this chain, TRBV6-5 is recombined with TRBJ2-1; the D gene cannot be resolved reliably. The sequenced sample consisted of peripheral blood. This receptor carries the CDR3 CASSYQVSYNEQFF. The DNA sequence is given as TGTGCCAGCAGTTACCAGGTCTCCTACAATGAGCAGTTCTTC.